This T cell receptor (beta chain) was sequenced in a study of T cell clonality in common variable immunodeficiency. Study-level points and caveats: Reportedly, TCR beta sequences from common variable immunodeficiency showed fewer deletions and N-nucleotide insertions.

This clone was found many times. No antigen is known for it. TCRdb keeps only in-frame clones here, not all; method: immunoSEQ multiplex PCR. Altogether about 34,000 clones were found in the sample, and no singletons occur. Both groups were predominantly of Caucasian heritage. The sequenced sample was peripheral blood mononuclear cells. This sequence originates from a human donor with common variable immunodeficiency.

CDR3 loop: CASSLTSGSTADTQYF. The DNA read from the CDR3 is TGTGCCAGCAGCCTCACTAGCGGGAGTACAGCAGATACG. This chain joins TRBV7-6 and TRBJ2-3, with 11 bases lining up with TRBD2. The sequenced fragment ends 3 residues before the CDR3 boundary, so the rest is inferred from the germline J gene. CDR1 is SGHVS, CDR2 FNYEAQ, per germline. The CDR3 sequence is 16 residues long. The junction had 8 bases not matched to a gene; V was cut back by 5 bases and J by 4 bases.